This T cell receptor (beta chain) was recovered during a study of cytotoxic CD8 clonotypes in ibrutinib-treated CLL. Looking at the study overall: Responses: approximately 25 partial, 2 complete; after median approximately 68 months, about 14 stayed remitted, some twelve progressed. The study, taken as a whole, reports: Clonality went up at ibrutinib response and then declined back toward baseline at progression. The public clonotypes identified were infrequent and showed contraction or stability on treatment.

Profiled with immunoSEQ multiplex PCR; TCRdb holds only in-frame clones, not every one. The sample records fewer than 35,000 clones, 75% to 85% being singletons. Genomic DNA for TCR beta libraries, roughly 2 micrograms, came from cryopreserved PBMCs. V gave up 7 bases and J gave up 2 bases; unmatched junction bases: 5. Germline assignment: CDR1 LNHDA and CDR2 SQIVND (reference sequence). The CDR3 runs to 14 residues. On this clone itself: Its antigen remains unidentified.

V and J are TRBV19 and TRBJ2-3; 8 bases agree with TRBD1. This receptor was identified in a human donor with chronic lymphocytic leukemia. The sequenced sample was PBMCs, obtained after 24 months of ibrutinib treatment. CDR3 DNA sequence: TGTGCCAGTAAGGGACAGGCGTTCACAGATACGCAGTATTTT. Translated, it gives CASKGQAFTDTQYF.